This T cell receptor beta chain was profiled in a study of CD8+ T cells in alopecia areata. Across the whole study: Treatment of the treated patients consisted of oral tofacitinib, 5 to 10 mg twice daily. The study gave tofacitinib for 6 to 18 months, then 6 months off drug. General observations from the study: TCR sharing across patients was less clear than in mice, possibly HLA-related.

This clone came up once. The antigen remains undetermined. The CDR3 length is 15 residues. Trimming took 3 bases from V and 2 from J; bases not matched to a gene: 5. Per germline, CDR1 GTSNPN and CDR2 SVGIG (reference sequence). Alopecia areata patients provided lesional scalp punch biopsies and peripheral blood, both collected for the study. Isolated RNA was reverse transcribed into cDNA used as the sequencing template. This table comes from immunoSEQ multiplex PCR, and its TCRdb copy is limited to in-frame clones, with some not included. The sample holds roughly 150,000 clones; over 80% are singletons and the top ten take more than 12%.

The source was CD8+ T cells sorted from blood, collected at week 0. This sequence joins TRBV30 and TRBJ2-4; 9 bases line up with TRBD2. The receptor was derived from a human donor with alopecia areata. The chain's CDR3 is CAWRLGTSSKNIQYF. The DNA for the CDR3 is TGTGCCTGGAGACTTGGGACTAGCTCCAAAAACATTCAGTACTTC.